What follows are 17 T cell receptor beta chains derived from one specimen sequenced in a study of beta chain features in type 1 diabetes. Study observations and caveats: Type 1 diabetes patients had moderately but significantly shorter TCRB CDR3s in all four CD4+ subsets.

The antigens of these receptors remain unknown. The entirety of the isolated RNA underwent reverse transcription, so expressed TCRB transcripts were sequenced. The assay was immunoSEQ multiplex PCR, and TCRdb's table has in-frame clones only and misses some. Here the sample spans over 14,000 clones, 70% to 80% being singletons. Sample: stem cell memory CD4+ T cells from blood. The receptors were sampled from a woman aged 18 to 35 with type 1 diabetes.

J is TRBJ2-2 and V is TRBV7-9, with 15 bases identical to TRBD2. The CDR3 has 17 residues. Trimming at V came to 5 bases and at J to 5 bases, leaving 6 bases not matched to a gene. Germline CDR1 is SEHNR and CDR2 is FQNEAQ (reference sequence). The CDR3 DNA sequence: TGTGCCAGCAGCCGACCGGGACTAGCGGGAGGAACCGGGGAGCTGTTTTTT. It yields the protein CASSRPGLAGGTGELFF.

The DNA of the CDR3 is TGTGCCAGCAGCTTAGGACAGGACGAGCAGTACTTC. Its protein is CASSLGQDEQYF. V gene TRBV7-9 combines with J gene TRBJ2-7; D might be TRBD1 (6 bases). The CDR3 runs to 12 residues. The germline V gene has CDR1 SEHNR and CDR2 FQNEAQ (reference sequence). Trimming left V 1 base short and J 5 bases short, with 6 bases between.

This chain connects TRBV19 to TRBJ2-2; TRBD2 matches 10 bases. J gave up 6 bases and V 2 bases, and 15 bases lay outside the gene matches. This CDR3 region has 19 residues. Per germline, CDR1 LNHDA and CDR2 SQIVND (reference sequence). The DNA of the CDR3 is TGTGCCAGTAGTATAAATAGCGGTCTAGCGGGAGTCGGACCCGGGGAGCTGTTTTTT. Protein product: CASSINSGLAGVGPGELFF.

The chain employs TRBV7-2 and TRBJ2-3; 9 nucleotides agree with TRBD1. J lost 8 bases, V lost 3 bases, and 9 bases had no gene match. Germline CDR1 SGHTA, CDR2 FQGNSA. CDR3 length: 15 residues. Here the CDR3 reads CASSFTTGGQGTQYF. CDR3 nucleotide sequence: TGTGCCAGCAGCTTCACGACAGGGGGTCAGGGTACGCAGTATTTT.

This clone showed up just a few times. This rearrangement joins TRBV11-2 to TRBJ2-3, with D tentatively TRBD2 (6 bases). This CDR3 contains 15 residues. The germline CDR1 and CDR2 sequences are SGHAT and FQNNGV. The V end lost 4 bases, the J end lost 4 bases, and 15 bases lay between the germline ends. The CDR3 spells CASSSAGIAADTQYF. The CDR3 nucleotides are TGTGCCAGCAGCTCAGCCGGAATAGCGGCAGATACGCAGTATTTT.

In DNA form, the CDR3 reads TGTGCCATCAGTCGAACGGGGGTTGGGGATGAGCAGTTCTTC. Translated, it gives CAISRTGVGDEQFF. The V call is TRBV10-3, the J call TRBJ2-1, with D perhaps matching TRBD2 (6 bases). There are 14 residues in the CDR3. CDR1 ENHRY and CDR2 SYGVKD come from the germline V gene. The ends were cut back, 5 bases at V and 8 bases at J, with 16 bases in the middle.

The rearrangement uses TRBV7-9 and TRBJ2-2, with D possibly TRBD1 on 5 matching bases. This CDR3 is 16 amino acids long. Germline assignment: CDR1 SEHNR and CDR2 FQNEAQ (reference sequence). Trimming cost V 2 bases and J 1 base, with 11 bases left between them. The CDR3 nucleotides are TGTGCCAGCAGCTTAAGACAGTTTCAGAACACCGGGGAGCTGTTTTTT. Translating gives CASSLRQFQNTGELFF.

About this clone itself: A junction boundary mismatches the germline segment, possibly from a read error. The V call is TRBV30, the J call TRBJ1-1, with TRBD1 as a possible D gene (6 bases). This CDR3 is 14 amino acids long. Germline-derived CDR1 and CDR2 are GTSNPN and SVGIG (reference sequence). CDR3: CAWTPQGFNTEASF. CDR3 coding DNA: TGTGCCTGGACCCCCCAGGGGTTCAACACTGAAGCTTCCTTT.

The V call is TRBV12-5, the J call TRBJ2-1; 8 positions match TRBD1. Germline CDR1 and CDR2: LGHNT and FRNRAP. The J segment lost 4 bases and the V segment lost 3 bases, leaving 5 bases of the junction unmatched. CDR3 length: 15 amino acids. The CDR3 reads CASGFLGQAYNEQFF. As DNA, the CDR3 is TGTGCTAGTGGTTTCCTGGGACAGGCGTACAATGAGCAGTTCTTC.

The gene calls are TRBV28 and TRBJ2-5; TRBD1 matches 7 bases. Germline V gene sequence: CDR1 MDHEN, CDR2 SYDVKM. The CDR3 extends over 13 amino acids. Trimming took 4 bases from V and 1 from J; bases not matched to a gene: 0. DNA for the CDR3: TGTGCCAGCAGTTACAGGGGCCAAGAGACCCAGTACTTC. The encoded protein is CASSYRGQETQYF.

This clone was seen a single time. The CDR3 reads CASSYSKGQGPHEQFF. In nucleotides, the CDR3 is TGTGCCAGCAGTTACTCGAAGGGACAGGGTCCCCATGAGCAGTTCTTC. The chain combines TRBV6-5 with TRBJ2-1, with 9 bases fitting TRBD1. With V trimmed by 0 bases and J by 8 bases, 8 bases remained unmatched. The CDR3 sequence is 16 residues long. In germline, CDR1 is MNHEY, CDR2 SVGAGI.

The chain uses TRBV7-3 and TRBJ2-1; TRBD2 aligns across 7 bases. CDR1 and CDR2 from the germline V gene are SGHTA and FQGTGA. The CDR3 sequence is 17 residues long. J gave up 2 bases and V 2 bases, and 9 bases lay outside the gene matches. CDR3 in DNA: TGTGCCAGCAGCTTATTAGGGCCGGGACTACCCTACAATGAGCAGTTCTTC. Its translation: CASSLLGPGLPYNEQFF.

The chain couples TRBV16 to TRBJ2-2, with TRBD1 matching 11 bases. Germline loops: CDR1 KGHSY, CDR2 FQNENV. V dropped 8 bases and J dropped 10; count of bases not matched to a gene: 3. There are 12 residues in the CDR3. CDR3 sequence (DNA): TGTGCCAGCGGACAGGGGGCATTGGAGCTGTTTTTT. Translating it yields CASGQGALELFF.

The V and J genes are TRBV30 and TRBJ2-6; TRBD1 might be the D (5 bases). The CDR3 is 19 residues long. V lost 2 bases and J lost 0, with 20 bases in between. Germline lookup yields CDR1 GTSNPN and CDR2 SVGIG (reference sequence). The CDR3 nucleotides read TGTGCCTGGAGTCTGACAGACAGAATTGTCCGCTCTGGGGCCAACGTCCTGACTTTC. Amino acid sequence: CAWSLTDRIVRSGANVLTF.

This clone appeared a few times. The gene calls are TRBV11-2 and TRBJ2-1; 7 bases align to TRBD1. The CDR3 is 13 residues long. CDR1 and CDR2 from the germline V gene are SGHAT and FQNNGV. The trim removed 4 bases at V and 6 bases at J, leaving 3 bases unmatched. The CDR3 bases are TGTGCCAGCAGCTCCGGGACAGCCAATGAGCAGTTCTTC. Translation gives CASSSGTANEQFF.

V is TRBV18 and J is TRBJ2-1, with 15 nucleotides matching TRBD2. From germline, CDR1 is KGHSH and CDR2 LQKENI. V lost 10 bases and J lost 6; bases outside the gene matches: 7. CDR3 size: 15 residues. The CDR3 sequence is CATTTGLAGGNEQFF. The CDR3 coding sequence is TGTGCCACTACAACGGGACTAGCGGGAGGCAATGAGCAGTTCTTC.

CDR3 bases: TGTGCCAGCAGCCAATACCCGGGACTAGCGGGGAGCACAGATACGCAGTATTTT. The encoded protein is CASSQYPGLAGSTDTQYF. The chain links TRBV14 to TRBJ2-3; 13 bases align to TRBD2. Germline CDR1 is SGHDN and CDR2 is FVKESK. With V trimmed by 2 bases and J by 0 bases, 5 bases remained unmatched. CDR3 length: 18 amino acids.